The 14 T cell receptor beta chains presented below share a single source sample, sequenced in a study of technical replicates of blood from a few donors. Using immunoSEQ multiplex PCR, the repertoire was profiled, and TCRdb retains in-frame clones only, with some absent. The data show 100,000 or so clones, about 96% seen once. The material sequenced was T cells isolated from PBMCs. The receptor source for this set is a human donor in good health.

The V call is TRBV6-5, the J call TRBJ2-2; D may be TRBD2 (6 bases). Trimming stripped 6 bases from V and 5 bases from J, with 7 bases between. CDR3 length equals 12 residues. The germline V gene has CDR1 MNHEY and CDR2 SVGAGI. CDR3 nucleotides: TGTGCCAGCAGGGGACTGACCGGGGAGCTGTTTTTT. Translated: CASRGLTGELFF.

The chain links TRBV5-8 to TRBJ1-5, with 7 bases matching TRBD1. Per germline, CDR1 SGHTS and CDR2 YDEGEE. The V segment lost 4 bases and the J segment 4 bases; nucleotides outside the gene matches: 2. The CDR3 runs to 13 residues. CDR3 in amino acids: CASSGRGNQPQHF. CDR3 coding DNA: TGTGCCAGCAGCGGCAGGGGGAATCAGCCCCAGCATTTT. Variable domain in full (rest from reference TRBV5-8 and TRBJ1-5): EAGVTQSPTHLIKTRGQQATLRCSPISGHTSVYWYQQALGLGLQFLLWYDEGEERNRGNFPPRFSGRQFPNYSSELNVNALELEDSALYLCASSGRGNQPQHFGDGTRLSIL.

This chain links TRBV25-1 with TRBJ2-1, with a tentative D call TRBD1 (5 bases). The CDR3 covers 13 residues. With 7 bases removed from V and 6 bases from J, the gap between germline ends came to 13 bases. Germline CDR1 and CDR2: MGHDK and SYGVNS. In DNA form, the CDR3 reads TGTGCCAGCACAAGGGGATTGGGCAATGAGCAGTTCTTC. Translated: CASTRGLGNEQFF.

Here the CDR3 DNA reads TGTGCCAGCATTCTTAGCGGGAGTAGTGCGGAGACCCAGTACTTC. Its protein is CASILSGSSAETQYF. V and J are TRBV6-5 and TRBJ2-5, with 9 bases fitting TRBD2. The CDR3 runs 15 residues. Germline CDR1 reads MNHEY; CDR2 reads SVGAGI. Losses at the gene ends were 7 bases for V and 5 bases for J; bases not matched to a gene: 11.

The gene calls are TRBV6-5 and TRBJ1-5, with 7 bases that match TRBD1. The V gene end was trimmed by 5 bases and the J gene end by 4 bases; junction bases not matched to a gene: 5. Looked up from germline, CDR1 is MNHEY and CDR2 is SVGAGI. The CDR3 is made up of 14 amino acids. CDR3 in DNA: TGTGCCAGCAGTCCGAGGGGACAGAATCAGCCCCAGCATTTT. It encodes CASSPRGQNQPQHF.

This clone appeared a single time. The rearrangement uses TRBV10-2 and TRBJ2-1; a weak D match, TRBD1 (6 bases). CDR1 is WSHSY, CDR2 SAAADI, per germline. This CDR3 comprises 15 residues. The V end lost 6 bases, the J end lost 0 bases, and 12 bases lay between the germline ends. The CDR3 reads CASRKGHSSYNEQFF. The CDR3 DNA reads TGCGCCAGCAGGAAGGGACATAGCTCCTACAATGAGCAGTTCTTC.

In this sample, this clone turned up once. The DNA for the CDR3 is TGCGCCAGCAGCCAAGATCAGGAGGGAGGAATCTACGAGCAGTACTTC. This gives the protein CASSQDQEGGIYEQYF. The J gene is TRBJ2-7, the V gene TRBV4-3; D perhaps matches TRBD2 (6 bases). Trimming took off 0 bases at V and 3 bases at J, with 15 bases between the two ends. Germline V gene lookup returns CDR1 LGHNA and CDR2 YSLEER. The length of the CDR3 is 16 residues.

The chain carries TRBV19 and TRBJ2-3, with TRBD1 identical over 8 bases. Germline CDR1 is LNHDA and CDR2 is SQIVND (reference sequence). V was pared by 6 bases and J by 2 bases, with 4 bases of the junction left unmatched. The CDR3 is made up of 14 amino acids. The CDR3 loop reads CASSRGQDTDTQYF. DNA for the CDR3: TGTGCCAGTAGCCGGGGACAGGACACAGATACGCAGTATTTT.

J is TRBJ1-2 and V is TRBV7-3; D uncertain. Germline V gene data show CDR1 as SGHTA and CDR2 as FQGTGA. This CDR3 has 14 amino acids. V dropped 2 bases and J dropped 4 bases, with 11 bases sitting between them. In DNA form, the CDR3 reads TGTGCCAGCAGCTTAGTCAGGCTATCCTATGGCTACACCTTC. Its translation is CASSLVRLSYGYTF.

This chain joins TRBV27 and TRBJ1-2; maybe TRBD1 (6 bases). CDR3 length equals 18 residues. From germline, CDR1 is MNHEY and CDR2 SMNVEV (reference sequence). Between the trimmed V and J ends, which lost 4 bases and 2 bases, there was a span of 23 bases. DNA for the CDR3: TGTGCCAGCAGTTCCAACCGGGACACGGATAAAACCAACTATGGCTACACCTTC. It translates to CASSSNRDTDKTNYGYTF.

CDR3 in DNA: TGTGCCAGCAGTTATTCTGGAGACACTGAAGCTTTCTTT. As protein: CASSYSGDTEAFF. This chain uses TRBV27 with TRBJ1-1; D not certain. The germline V gene has CDR1 MNHEY and CDR2 SMNVEV (reference sequence). Trimming removed 4 bases at V and 3 bases at J, with 9 bases between. This CDR3 contains 13 residues.

The chain recombines TRBV9 with TRBJ2-1; the match to TRBD1 covers 8 bases. The V gene's germline CDR1 is SGDLS and CDR2 YYNGEE. V dropped 0 bases and J dropped 4; count of bases not matched to a gene: 3. This CDR3 is built from 15 residues. The DNA for the CDR3 is TGTGCCAGCAGCGTAGTCCAGGGGGCGTACAATGAGCAGTTCTTC. It codes for CASSVVQGAYNEQFF. The variable domain in full, completed from reference TRBV9 and TRBJ2-1, reads DSGVTQTPKHLITATGQRVTLRCSPRSGDLSVYWYQQSLDQGLQFLIQYYNGEERAKGNILERFSAQQFPDLHSELNLSSLELGDSALYFCASSVVQGAYNEQFFGPGTRLTVL.

CDR3 protein: CATALGQGRQPQHF. The DNA of the CDR3 is TGTGCCACCGCTTTGGGGCAGGGCCGTCAGCCCCAGCATTTT. V is TRBV19 and J is TRBJ1-5; maybe TRBD1 (5 bases). Deletions cut 10 bases from V and 6 bases from J, with 19 bases between. Germline V gene sequence: CDR1 LNHDA, CDR2 SQIVND (reference sequence). This CDR3 comprises 14 residues.

V gene TRBV29-1 combines with J gene TRBJ2-7; 9 bases map to TRBD2. V lost 0 bases and J lost 2; bases outside the gene matches: 8. The CDR3 spans 16 residues. CDR1 and CDR2 from the germline V gene are SQVTM and ANQGSEA. The DNA of the CDR3 is TGCAGCGTTGAAGATCCTAGCGGGGTCCAACCCTACGAGCAGTACTTC. This gives the protein CSVEDPSGVQPYEQYF.